The present TCR beta chain was sequenced within a study of type 1 regulatory T cells. Study in general: T-allo10 is an in vitro-generated, Tr1-enriched CD4 T cell product specific for alloantigen.

Trimming left V 1 base short and J 7 bases short, with 12 bases between. This CDR3 region has 14 residues. The germline gives CDR1 SGHDT, CDR2 YYEEEE. TCRdb reanalysed the reads using MiXCR and keeps one entry per CDR3 protein. This sample has some 60,000 distinct CDR3 sequences; roughly 60% occur once, and the top ten carry about 2%. Study-level points and caveats: Compared with non-Tr1 cells, Tr1 cells showed a narrower TCR repertoire.

As concerns this clonotype: Its antigen remains unknown.

The clonotype comes from a human donor in good health. V is TRBV5-6 and J is TRBJ1-5; D call uncertain. Input material: cultured non-Tr1 T cells, either the whole culture or a sorted T cell fraction (not recorded which). This chain's CDR3 is CASSLRSGRQPQHF. The CDR3 DNA reads as TGTGCCAGCAGCTTGCGGTCAGGTAGGCAGCCCCAGCATTTT.